This TCR beta chain was found in a study of CD4 and CD8 cells across lung adenocarcinoma regions. Judged by abundance, this clonotype is medium-sized. Localized lung adenocarcinoma, a non-small cell lung cancer, affected the donors. TCRdb passed the PCR reads through MiXCR, listing each CDR3 protein once. The sample lists under 15,000 distinct CDR3 sequences, around 50% occurring once. Germline assignment: CDR1 MNHNS and CDR2 SASEGT. The V segment lost 2 bases and the J segment 13 bases; nucleotides outside the gene matches: 2. The CDR3 has 12 amino acids. The material sequenced was CD8+ T cells from the center of a lung tumor. This chain links TRBV6-1 with TRBJ2-1; TRBD2 matches 10 bases. The source of this sequence is a female donor with lung adenocarcinoma. The CD4 and CD8 labels of this study may be unreliable. The CDR3 loop reads CASSEQRGGQFF. As DNA, the CDR3 is TGTGCCAGCAGTGAACAGCGGGGGGGCCAGTTCTTC.